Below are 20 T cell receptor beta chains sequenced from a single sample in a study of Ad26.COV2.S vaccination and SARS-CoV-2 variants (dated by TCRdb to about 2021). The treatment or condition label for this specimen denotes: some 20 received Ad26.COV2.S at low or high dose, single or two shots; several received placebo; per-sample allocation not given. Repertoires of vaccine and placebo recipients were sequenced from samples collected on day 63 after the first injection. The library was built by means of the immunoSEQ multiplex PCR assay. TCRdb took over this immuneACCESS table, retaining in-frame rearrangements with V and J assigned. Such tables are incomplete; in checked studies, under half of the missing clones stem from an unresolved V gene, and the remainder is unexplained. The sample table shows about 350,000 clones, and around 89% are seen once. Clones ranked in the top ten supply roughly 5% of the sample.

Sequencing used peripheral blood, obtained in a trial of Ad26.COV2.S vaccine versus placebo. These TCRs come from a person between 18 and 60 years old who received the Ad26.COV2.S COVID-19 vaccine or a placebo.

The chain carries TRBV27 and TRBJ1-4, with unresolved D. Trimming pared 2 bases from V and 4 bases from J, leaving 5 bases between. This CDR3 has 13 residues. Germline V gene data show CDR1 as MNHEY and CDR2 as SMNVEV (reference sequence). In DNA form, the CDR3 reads TGTGCCAGCAGTTTACATTTTAATGAAAAACTGTTTTTT. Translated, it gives CASSLHFNEKLFF.

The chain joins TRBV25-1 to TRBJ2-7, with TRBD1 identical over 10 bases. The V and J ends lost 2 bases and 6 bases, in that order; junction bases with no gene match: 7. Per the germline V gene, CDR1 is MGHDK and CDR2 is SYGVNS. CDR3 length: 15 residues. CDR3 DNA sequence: TGTGCCAGCAGTGAAATGACAGGGGGCTCTCCCGAGCAGTACTTC. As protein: CASSEMTGGSPEQYF.

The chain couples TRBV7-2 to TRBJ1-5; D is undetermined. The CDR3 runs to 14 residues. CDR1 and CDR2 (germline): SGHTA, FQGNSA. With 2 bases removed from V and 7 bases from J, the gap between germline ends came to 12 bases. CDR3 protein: CASSLTSGGQPQHF. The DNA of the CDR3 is TGTGCCAGCAGCTTAACTTCGGGCGGGCAGCCCCAGCATTTT.

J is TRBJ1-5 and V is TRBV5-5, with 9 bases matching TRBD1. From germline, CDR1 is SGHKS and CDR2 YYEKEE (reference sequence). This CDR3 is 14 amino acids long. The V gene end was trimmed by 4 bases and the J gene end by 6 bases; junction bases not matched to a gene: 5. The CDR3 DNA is TGTGCCAGCAGCCTGGGACAGGGAGTTCAGCCCCAGCATTTT. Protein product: CASSLGQGVQPQHF.

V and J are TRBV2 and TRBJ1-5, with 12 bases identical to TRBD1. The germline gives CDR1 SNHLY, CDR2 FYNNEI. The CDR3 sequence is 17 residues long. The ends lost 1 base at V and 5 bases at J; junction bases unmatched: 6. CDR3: CASSEVSGQGADQPQHF. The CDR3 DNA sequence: TGTGCCAGCAGTGAAGTGTCGGGACAGGGGGCGGATCAGCCCCAGCATTTT.

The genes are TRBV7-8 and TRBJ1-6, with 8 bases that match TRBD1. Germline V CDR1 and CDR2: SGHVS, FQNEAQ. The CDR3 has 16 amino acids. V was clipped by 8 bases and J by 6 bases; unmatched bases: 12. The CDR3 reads CASQKTRTGSNSPLHF. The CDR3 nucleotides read TGTGCCAGCCAAAAAACCCGGACAGGGAGTAATTCACCCCTCCACTTT.

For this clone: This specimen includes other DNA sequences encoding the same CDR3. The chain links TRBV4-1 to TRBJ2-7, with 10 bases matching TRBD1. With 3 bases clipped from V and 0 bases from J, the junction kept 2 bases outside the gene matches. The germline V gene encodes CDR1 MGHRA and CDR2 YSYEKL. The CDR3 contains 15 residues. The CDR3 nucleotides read TGCGCCAGCAGCCAGAGACAGGGGGCCTCCTACGAGCAGTACTTC. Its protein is CASSQRQGASYEQYF.

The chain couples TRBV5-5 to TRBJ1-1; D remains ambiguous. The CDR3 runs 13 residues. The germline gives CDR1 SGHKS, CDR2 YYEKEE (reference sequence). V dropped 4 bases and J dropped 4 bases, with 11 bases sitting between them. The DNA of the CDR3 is TGTGCCAGCAGCCTCGGACCGAGCACTGAAGCTTTCTTT. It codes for CASSLGPSTEAFF.

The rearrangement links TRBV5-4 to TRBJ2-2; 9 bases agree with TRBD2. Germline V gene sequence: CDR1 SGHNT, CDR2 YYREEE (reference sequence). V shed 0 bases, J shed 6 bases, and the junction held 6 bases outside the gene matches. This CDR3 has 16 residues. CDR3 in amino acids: CASSLGVAGEAGELFF. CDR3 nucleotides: TGTGCCAGCAGCTTGGGGGTAGCGGGAGAAGCCGGGGAGCTGTTTTTT.

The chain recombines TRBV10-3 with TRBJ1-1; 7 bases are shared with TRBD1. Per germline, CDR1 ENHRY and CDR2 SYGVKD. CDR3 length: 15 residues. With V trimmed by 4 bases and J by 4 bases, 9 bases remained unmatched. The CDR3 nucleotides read TGTGCCATCAGTGCCGCGGGACAGTTGTTCACTGAAGCTTTCTTT. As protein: CAISAAGQLFTEAFF.

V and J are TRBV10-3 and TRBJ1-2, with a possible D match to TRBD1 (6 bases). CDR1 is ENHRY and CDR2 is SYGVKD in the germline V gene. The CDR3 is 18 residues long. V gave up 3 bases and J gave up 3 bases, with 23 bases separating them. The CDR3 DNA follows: TGTGCCATCAGTGACCTGACAGGCCACCTAAAGGGAGACTATGGCTACACCTTC. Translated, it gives CAISDLTGHLKGDYGYTF.

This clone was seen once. The DNA of the CDR3 is TGTGCCAGCAGCTTCCAGGGGGCCCTTCCGAACACTGAAGCTTTCTTT. As protein: CASSFQGALPNTEAFF. The chain has TRBV5-5 and TRBJ1-1, with 8 nucleotides matching TRBD1. J lost 1 base, V lost 2 bases, and 7 bases had no gene match. The CDR3 totals 16 residues. The germline gives CDR1 SGHKS, CDR2 YYEKEE (reference sequence). Full variable domain (missing parts from reference TRBV5-5 and TRBJ1-1): DAGVTQSPTHLIKTRGQQVTLRCSPISGHKSVSWYQQVLGQGPQFIFQYYEKEERGRGNFPDRFSARQFPNYSSELNVNALLLGDSALYLCASSFQGALPNTEAFFGQGTRLTVV.

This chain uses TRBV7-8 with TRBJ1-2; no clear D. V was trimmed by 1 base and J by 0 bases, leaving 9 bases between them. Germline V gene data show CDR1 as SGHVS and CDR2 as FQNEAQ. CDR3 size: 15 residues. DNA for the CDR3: TGTGCCAGCAGCTTAGGGTCAGATTCTAACTATGGCTACACCTTC. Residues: CASSLGSDSNYGYTF.

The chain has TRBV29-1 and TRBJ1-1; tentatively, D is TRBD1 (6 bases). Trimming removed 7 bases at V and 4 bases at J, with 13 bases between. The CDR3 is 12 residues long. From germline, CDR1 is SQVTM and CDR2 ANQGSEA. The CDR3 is CSARQVGTEAFF. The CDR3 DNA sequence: TGCAGCGCTCGACAGGTGGGCACTGAAGCTTTCTTT.

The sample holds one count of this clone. CDR3 protein: CASSTSFQETQYF. In DNA, the CDR3 is TGTGCCAGCAGTACTAGCTTCCAAGAGACCCAGTACTTC. The V gene is TRBV6-5, the J gene TRBJ2-5; D might be TRBD2 (6 bases). Germline CDR1 MNHEY, CDR2 SVGAGI. This CDR3 region has 13 residues. V lost 5 bases and J 1 base, leaving 8 bases between the germline ends.

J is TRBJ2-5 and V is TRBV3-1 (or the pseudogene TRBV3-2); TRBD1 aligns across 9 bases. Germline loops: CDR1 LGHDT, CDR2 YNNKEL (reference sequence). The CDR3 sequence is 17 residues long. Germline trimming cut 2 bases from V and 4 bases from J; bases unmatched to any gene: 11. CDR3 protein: CASSQILGTGTGETQYF. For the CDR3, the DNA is TGTGCCAGCAGCCAAATTTTAGGGACAGGGACAGGAGAGACCCAGTACTTC.

The CDR3 coding sequence is TGCGCCAGCAGCTTATCCTCTCTAATTATAACGGGGCATGATACGCAGTATTTT. Its translation is CASSLSSLIITGHDTQYF. This chain links TRBV5-1 with TRBJ2-3, with D perhaps assigned TRBD1 or TRBD2 (5 bases each). V lost 2 bases, J lost 6 bases, and 25 bases lay in between. This CDR3 is built from 18 residues. Germline CDR1 and CDR2: SGHRS and YFSETQ.

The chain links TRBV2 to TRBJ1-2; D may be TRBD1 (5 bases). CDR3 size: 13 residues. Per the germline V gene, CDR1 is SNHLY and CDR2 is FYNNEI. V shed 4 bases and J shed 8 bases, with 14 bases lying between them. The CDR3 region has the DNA TGTGCCAGCAGTGTCGGACTTAGGGACGGCTACACCTTC. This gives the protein CASSVGLRDGYTF.

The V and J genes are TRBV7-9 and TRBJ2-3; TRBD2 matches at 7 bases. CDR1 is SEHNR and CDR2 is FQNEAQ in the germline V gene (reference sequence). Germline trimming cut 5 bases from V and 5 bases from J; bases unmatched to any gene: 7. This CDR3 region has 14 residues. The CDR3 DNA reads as TGTGCCAGCAGCCCGCGTGGGGGGGGAGATACGCAGTATTTT. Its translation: CASSPRGGGDTQYF.

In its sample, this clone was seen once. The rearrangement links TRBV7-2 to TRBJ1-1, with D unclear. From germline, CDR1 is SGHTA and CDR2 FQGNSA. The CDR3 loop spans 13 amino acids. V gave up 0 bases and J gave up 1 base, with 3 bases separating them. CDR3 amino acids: CASSLAGNTEAFF. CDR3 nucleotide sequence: TGTGCCAGCAGCTTAGCCGGGAACACTGAAGCTTTCTTT. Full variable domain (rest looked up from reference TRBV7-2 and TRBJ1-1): GAGVSQSPSNKVTEKGKDVELRCDPISGHTALYWYRQSLGQGLEFLIYFQGNSAPDKSGLPSDRFSAERTGGSVSTLTIQRTQQEDSAVYLCASSLAGNTEAFFGQGTRLTVV.